A selection of T cell receptor beta chains follows, all from one sample in a study of regulatory T cells in long-lasting Graves disease. One entry per CDR3 protein, called by TCRdb with MiXCR from the multiplex PCR reads. The table includes 350,000 to 500,000 distinct CDR3 sequences, about 21% detected once. The sample here was peripheral blood mononuclear cells (PBMCs), taken when the disease was refractory, from a patient treated with antithyroid drugs. These receptors were taken from a female donor with Graves disease. Each CDR3 is given with its conserved first and last residue. Fields, in order: clone size, D gene, V gene, J gene, CDR3 length, CDR3 DNA, CDR3 protein. D genes are given only for firm matches. Where a row states a size, it is once, few, many or the class of an expanded clone; other rows omit it.

many	.	TRBV20-1	TRBJ2-5	13	TGCAGTGCTAGAGGTGGGGCGCCAGAGACCCAGTACTTC	CSARGGAPETQYF
.	TRBD2	TRBV20-1	TRBJ2-1	18	TGCAGTGCTAGAGATCGGGCGGGAGGAGGGTTTACCTACAATGAGCAGTTCTTC	CSARDRAGGGFTYNEQFF
few	.	TRBV27	TRBJ2-1	12	TGTGCCAGCAGCAAAGAGAACAATGAGCAGTTCTTC	CASSKENNEQFF
.	.	TRBV6-2/TRBV6-3	TRBJ2-5	15	TGTGCCAGCAGTTACTCGGGGGCGTCCCAAGAGACCCAGTACTTC	CASSYSGASQETQYF
.	.	TRBV6-2/TRBV6-3	TRBJ1-2	16	TGTGCCAGCAGTTACTCATCGGCTCAGGGACACTATGGCTACACCTTC	CASSYSSAQGHYGYTF
few	.	TRBV30	TRBJ1-5	14	TGTGCCTGGAGTACGGGGCAGGGTTTGCAGCCCCAGCATTTT	CAWSTGQGLQPQHF
few	TRBD2	TRBV29-1	TRBJ2-7	12	TGCAGCGTTAGACTAGCGGGAGGCGAGCAGTACTTC	CSVRLAGGEQYF
.	.	TRBV28	TRBJ2-2	17	TGTGCCAGCAGTTCTCCCATAGGGCCAGCTTCTACCGGGGAGCTGTTTTTT	CASSSPIGPASTGELFF
.	TRBD2	TRBV5-1	TRBJ2-5	16	TGCGCCAGCAGCTTGGAGATAGCGGGAGGGGTGGAGACCCAGTACTTC	CASSLEIAGGVETQYF
.	.	TRBV12-3/TRBV12-4	TRBJ2-3	14	TGTGCCAGCAGTTTTCCCGGGCTCACAGATACGCAGTATTTT	CASSFPGLTDTQYF
.	TRBD1	TRBV6-2/TRBV6-3	TRBJ2-6	19	TGTGCCAGCACCGGATTAGGAACAGGGGGGAGCTCTGGGGCCAACGTCCTGACTTTC	CASTGLGTGGSSGANVLTF
few	TRBD2	TRBV12-3/TRBV12-4	TRBJ2-6	17	TGTGCCAGCAGTTTAATGGGAGGGGTCTCTGGGGCCAACGTCCTGACTTTC	CASSLMGGVSGANVLTF
many	.	TRBV11-2	TRBJ1-2	13	TGTGCCAGCAGTCTGTCTTCTAACTATGGCTACACCTTC	CASSLSSNYGYTF
few	.	TRBV5-5	TRBJ2-7	15	TGTGCCAGCAGCTTCGGCCTTCCTTTATCCTACGAGCAGTACTTC	CASSFGLPLSYEQYF
.	.	TRBV20-1	TRBJ2-7	13	TGCAGTGCTCCGGGCCCGACTGGATACGAGCAGTACTTC	CSAPGPTGYEQYF
.	.	TRBV7-3	TRBJ2-1	15	TGTGCCAGCAGCTTAGCGGGCATCTCCTACAATGAGCAGTTCTTC	CASSLAGISYNEQFF
many	.	TRBV15	TRBJ2-2	15	TGTGCCACCAGCAGGGTATATGAATTTGGCGGGGAGCTGTTTTTT	CATSRVYEFGGELFF
.	.	TRBV5-4	TRBJ1-5	15	TGTGCCAGCAGCTTAGATCCTCAGGGGAATCAGCCCCAGCATTTT	CASSLDPQGNQPQHF
many	.	TRBV28	TRBJ2-4	17	TGTGCCAGCAGTTTGGGGGACGGGACTTTGGCCAAAAACATTCAGTACTTC	CASSLGDGTLAKNIQYF
.	TRBD2	TRBV20-1	TRBJ2-7	13	TGCAGTGTCCTAGCGGGGAGCTCCTACGAGCAGTACTTC	CSVLAGSSYEQYF
few	TRBD1	TRBV19	TRBJ1-5	12	TGTGCCAGTGACAGGGGTTATCAGCCCCAGCATTTT	CASDRGYQPQHF
many	.	TRBV7-9	TRBJ1-2	15	TGTGCCAGCAGCGCGCGGGCAGGAGCGGTAGTTGGCTACACCTTC	CASSARAGAVVGYTF
.	TRBD2	TRBV2	TRBJ2-3	15	TGTGCCAGTAAGAGAACTAGCGGGAGAGACTTAACGCAGTATTTT	CASKRTSGRDLTQYF
.	.	TRBV5-6	TRBJ2-7	18	TGTGCCAGCAGCTTTCGGCTTGCTGTCGGGGAACTTACGACGGGGCAGTACTTC	CASSFRLAVGELTTGQYF
many	.	TRBV7-2	TRBJ2-5	15	TGTGCCAGCAGCTTAGGTTTGGGTGTTACGGAGACCCAGTACTTC	CASSLGLGVTETQYF
many	.	TRBV28	TRBJ2-2	12	TGTGCCAGCAGCCGGGGCACCGGGGAGCTGTTTTTT	CASSRGTGELFF
many	TRBD2	TRBV12-3/TRBV12-4	TRBJ2-5	16	TGTGCCAGCAGTCCTGAAGCGGGAGGGCTCCAAGAGACCCAGTACTTC	CASSPEAGGLQETQYF
few	.	TRBV4-1	TRBJ2-4	14	TGCGCCAGCAGCCTAAACTTGGGCAAAAACATTCAGTACTTC	CASSLNLGKNIQYF
many	.	TRBV20-1	TRBJ2-5	12	TGCAGTGCTACAGGGCGGCAAGAGACCCAGTACTTC	CSATGRQETQYF
.	TRBD1	TRBV9	TRBJ2-2	15	TGTGCCAGCAGCAAAGAGGGGGCGTACACCGGGGAGCTGTTTTTT	CASSKEGAYTGELFF
few	.	TRBV7-6	TRBJ2-7	13	TGTGCCAGCAGCTTACCGGGAGTCGCCGACAGGTACTTC	CASSLPGVADRYF
many	TRBD2	TRBV10-3	TRBJ2-7	15	TGTGCCATCAGTGAGTCGCAGCGGGGATACTACGAGCAGTACTTC	CAISESQRGYYEQYF
.	.	TRBV6-1	TRBJ2-7	14	TGTGCCAGCAGTGAAAGACAGATCCCCTACGAGCAGTACTTC	CASSERQIPYEQYF
few	.	TRBV9	TRBJ1-3	15	TGTGCCAGCAGCCCTAGAGCAGAGACTGGAAACACCATATATTTT	CASSPRAETGNTIYF
many	.	TRBV12-3/TRBV12-4	TRBJ2-5	13	TGTGCCAGCAGTTTCCTAGTGGAAGAGACCCAGTACTTC	CASSFLVEETQYF
many	.	TRBV28	TRBJ2-5	15	TGTGCCAGCAGGCCCCGGGACACTCGACAAGAGACCCAGTACTTC	CASRPRDTRQETQYF
few	.	TRBV27	TRBJ1-4	12	TGTGACCCTAGGGGGGGGAGTGAAAAACTGTTTTTT	CDPRGGSEKLFF
once	TRBD1	TRBV6-9	TRBJ1-6	16	TGTGCCAGCAGTTCTGCAGGGGGCTCCTATAATTCACCCCTCCACTTT	CASSSAGGSYNSPLHF
many	TRBD1	TRBV10-1	TRBJ2-7	16	TGCGCCAGCAGTGAGACCCGGGACAGGGGCTCCTACGAGCAGTACTTC	CASSETRDRGSYEQYF
.	TRBD1	TRBV7-9	TRBJ1-2	14	TGTGCCAGCAGCCCGGACAGGGCCGACTATGGCTACACCTTC	CASSPDRADYGYTF
many	.	TRBV10-3	TRBJ2-7	13	TGTGCCATCAGTGAGAGGGGGGGGGACGAGCAGTACTTC	CAISERGGDEQYF
many	.	TRBV6-5	TRBJ1-5	15	TGTGCCAGCAGTTCAGGGAGGGGGACCGGTCAGCCCCAGCATTTT	CASSSGRGTGQPQHF
.	.	TRBV29-1	TRBJ2-5	14	TGCAGCGTTGTCGTGCCTCTTGTGGGGGAGACCCAGTACTTC	CSVVVPLVGETQYF
many	.	TRBV3-1	TRBJ2-7	13	TGTGCCAGCAGCCAAGAGGGAATGGGCGAGCAGTACTTC	CASSQEGMGEQYF
many	.	TRBV6-1	TRBJ1-6	14	TGTGCCAGCAGTGAAGATGTCCGGGGCTCGCCCCTCCACTTT	CASSEDVRGSPLHF
many	.	TRBV28	TRBJ2-7	15	TGTGCCAGCAGTCCTGGCGACACGTTTGATTACGAGCAGTACTTC	CASSPGDTFDYEQYF
many	TRBD2	TRBV28	TRBJ2-5	16	TGTGCCAGCAACCCTGGCGGGAGGGGGTTGGAAGAGACCCAGTACTTC	CASNPGGRGLEETQYF
few	.	TRBV27	TRBJ2-7	14	TGTGCCAGCAGCCCCTCCGGCGCCGAAGGCGAGCAGTACTTC	CASSPSGAEGEQYF
.	TRBD2	TRBV15	TRBJ2-7	16	TGTGCCACCAGCAGAGATCTTTGGCAGGGAGGGTACGAGCAGTACTTC	CATSRDLWQGGYEQYF
many	.	TRBV20-1	TRBJ1-1	13	TGCAGTGCCAGCGAGTCGAGGTACACTGAAGCTTTCTTT	CSASESRYTEAFF
.	TRBD2	TRBV19	TRBJ2-1	14	TGTGCCTCTAATAGCGGGGATAATTACAATGAGCAGTTCTTC	CASNSGDNYNEQFF
.	.	TRBV4-1	TRBJ1-5	14	TGCGCCAGCAGCCAAGATCGGGCAGGCCAGCCCCAGCATTTT	CASSQDRAGQPQHF
few	.	TRBV29-1	TRBJ2-7	13	TGCAGCGCTGCGCAGGGTTACTCCTACGAGCAGTACTTC	CSAAQGYSYEQYF
many	.	TRBV12-3/TRBV12-4	TRBJ2-7	12	TGTGCCAGCAGTTTTGGCCAGTACGAGCAGTACTTC	CASSFGQYEQYF
.	TRBD2	TRBV6-5	TRBJ2-1	15	TGTGCCAGCAGTTACGTCGCGGGAGGGCCGCTTGAGCAGTTCTTC	CASSYVAGGPLEQFF
many	.	TRBV6-2/TRBV6-3	TRBJ1-5	18	TGTGCCAGCAGCCCCCTACGCTGGGGGGCGCGTGGGAATCAGCCCCAGCATTTT	CASSPLRWGARGNQPQHF
many	.	TRBV6-5	TRBJ2-2	15	TGTGCCAGCAGTTGGGGTAGCGGTCTAAGCAGAGAGCTGTTTTTT	CASSWGSGLSRELFF
few	.	TRBV7-9	TRBJ2-5	14	TGTGCCAGCAGATTAGGGACGGGCCGGGAGACCCAGTACTTC	CASRLGTGRETQYF
many	.	TRBV12-3/TRBV12-4	TRBJ1-1	13	TGTGCCAGCAGCTGGACAACCGGCACTGAAGCTTTCTTT	CASSWTTGTEAFF